One and the same sample provided the 7 T cell receptor beta chains below, sequenced in a study of blood T cell repertoires in COVID-19. TCRdb keeps only in-frame clones here, not all; method: immunoSEQ multiplex PCR. The repertoire holds approximately 60,000 clones, with 80% to 90% as singletons. The sample was peripheral blood. These receptors all stem from a man in his fifties with active COVID-19.

The CDR3 spells CASSSTSGSHQETQYF. The CDR3 nucleotides read TGTGCCAGCAGCTCTACTAGCGGGAGCCATCAAGAGACCCAGTACTTC. The chain carries TRBV9 and TRBJ2-5; 11 positions agree with TRBD2. The germline V gene has CDR1 SGDLS and CDR2 YYNGEE. Trimming took 4 bases from V and 2 from J; bases not matched to a gene: 7. The CDR3 contains 16 residues.

The chain joins TRBV6-5 to TRBJ2-5, with D perhaps matching TRBD1 (6 bases). CDR1 MNHEY and CDR2 SVGAGI come from the germline V gene. CDR3 length: 15 residues. Trimming stripped 3 bases from V and 4 bases from J, with 15 bases between. CDR3 in amino acids: CASSYFPRGGETQYF. CDR3 DNA: TGTGCCAGCAGTTATTTCCCCAGGGGCGGAGAGACCCAGTACTTC.

The rearrangement uses TRBV19 and TRBJ2-1, with 12 bases lining up with TRBD2. The CDR3 spans 16 residues. V shed 5 bases, J shed 5 bases, and the junction held 7 bases outside the gene matches. CDR1 is LNHDA, CDR2 SQIVND, per germline (reference sequence). The CDR3 nucleotides read TGTGCCAGTAGTTCCTGGACTAGCGGGGCCCACAATGAGCAGTTCTTC. This gives the protein CASSSWTSGAHNEQFF. The variable domain in full, completed from reference TRBV19 and TRBJ2-1, reads DGGITQSPKYLFRKEGQNVTLSCEQNLNHDAMYWYRQDPGQGLRLIYYSQIVNDFQKGDIAEGYSVSREKKESFPLTVTSAQKNPTAFYLCASSSWTSGAHNEQFFGPGTRLTVL.

The gene calls are TRBV5-1 and TRBJ1-4, with D possibly being TRBD1 (5 bases). Trimming pared 0 bases from V and 7 bases from J, leaving 13 bases between. Germline CDR1 is SGHRS and CDR2 is YFSETQ. CDR3 size: 15 residues. In nucleotides, the CDR3 is TGCGCCAGCAGCTTGGGAGAGGGGAGGAGTGAAAAACTGTTTTTT. This encodes CASSLGEGRSEKLFF.

The gene calls are TRBV19 and TRBJ2-5, with TRBD1 matching 7 bases. Germline-derived CDR1 and CDR2 are LNHDA and SQIVND (reference sequence). Germline trimming cut 7 bases from V and 5 bases from J; bases unmatched to any gene: 7. The CDR3 spans 13 residues. The CDR3, as DNA: TGTGCCAGTACCCAGGGGGTTGACGAGACCCAGTACTTC. Encoded protein: CASTQGVDETQYF.

This clone was observed a single time. V and J are TRBV7-8 and TRBJ1-2; TRBD1 matches 10 bases. CDR3 length equals 17 residues. Trimming at V came to 2 bases and at J to 8 bases, leaving 14 bases not matched to a gene. Germline V CDR1 and CDR2: SGHVS, FQNEAQ. The DNA of the CDR3 is TGTGCCAGCAGCTTACTTGATAGGGGGACAGGGGATGGAGGCTACACCTTC. It translates to CASSLLDRGTGDGGYTF.

Turning to this clone: At one end the junction does not follow the germline gene, possibly because of a read error. The chain has TRBV6-5 and TRBJ2-7; 10 bases line up with TRBD1. The CDR3 has 14 amino acids. The germline gives CDR1 MNHEY, CDR2 SVGAGI. CDR3 nucleotide sequence: TGTGCCAGCAGTACTGTCCCGGGACAGGGGTCCCCGCACTTC. Its translation is CASSTVPGQGSPHF.